This TCR beta chain was obtained from a study of blood T cell repertoires in COVID-19. Germline-derived CDR1 and CDR2 are SQVTM and ANQGSEA. CDR3 length: 13 amino acids. The V segment lost 5 bases and the J segment 1 base; nucleotides outside the gene matches: 3. The protocol was immunoSEQ multiplex PCR, while the TCRdb copy is restricted to in-frame clones and leaves out a portion. The data hold roughly 300,000 clones, with 90% observed a single time. This receptor was identified in a woman aged 30 to 39 with COVID-19, enrolled during active disease. The chain uses TRBV29-1 and TRBJ1-1; 8 bases fit TRBD1. The sequenced material came from peripheral blood. CDR3 bases: TGCAGCGTTATGGGACAGGCGAACACTGAAGCTTTCTTT. Translated: CSVMGQANTEAFF.